The source of this T cell receptor beta chain is a study of blood T cells in healthy people across ages. The authors ran a second PCR of roughly 6 to 12 cycles using a sample-barcoded 5' primer and a J-beta primer mix. In TCRdb, the 5' RACE reads were re-called with MiXCR into one record per CDR3 protein. The table shows about 930,000 distinct CDR3 sequences, with under 35% occurring only once. A remark on this clonotype: A read error may be the cause here, since a much bigger clone is one base away.

The same data also contributed to another study, on T cells of mothers and their children. In that study: The entire RNA extract went into cDNA synthesis at approximately 1.5 ug per 15 ul. The study obtained over 8 million TCR beta CDR3 reads per mother and a few million per child. Thymic selection molds TCR recombination output in a comparable way in related and unrelated pairs.

This sequence was found in a woman in her thirties or forties in good health. Sequenced input: blood.

CDR3 coding DNA: TGTACCAGCAGTAGGGTGTGGCAGTACTTC. It is translated as CTSSRVWQYF. The chain is built from TRBV28 and TRBJ2-5; D gene unclear. CDR1 and CDR2 from the germline V gene are MDHEN and SYDVKM. The CDR3 is 10 residues long.